Included here is one TCR beta chain sequence, with context. Its target antigen remains unknown. Qualities for individual bases were not recorded, and no much larger clone is one base off. From a lookup of the germline V gene (reference sequence), CDR1 and CDR2 are LNHDA and SQIVND. From cysteine to phenylalanine, the CDR3 is 13 amino acids long. Only CDR3 DNA is held: 39 bases, read in frame from base 1. V trim: 3 bases; J trim: 7 bases; unmatched bases: 2. On a MiSeq, deep resolution sequencing aimed for a depth between 1 in 1 million and 1 in 200,000 T cells, with each clonotype covered around 10x on average. TCR beta libraries were generated with the immunoSEQ hsTCRB Kit. The authors' pipeline ran thus. ImmunoSEQ Data Assistant and ImmunoSEQ Analyzer were used for data analysis, and V, D and J genes were assigned according to IMGT definitions. Clonality, which ranges from 0 to 1, was calculated by subtracting the normalized Shannon entropy of productive rearrangement frequencies from one. Only overrepresented clonotypes making up at least 0.05% of each patient's repertoire were included in the public clonotype analysis. Repertoires from roughly 13 age-matched healthy donors in immuneACCESS were used as clonality controls. The immuneACCESS repertoire file appears here via TCRdb, limited to in-frame rearrangements. These files lack a portion of the clones; in checked studies, under half of the deficit traces to unresolved V genes, and the cause of the others is not known. Clone size and the V and J calls come from that table; the DNA yielded D and trimming. The sample profile shows 110,000 to 150,000 clones; roughly three quarters of them were found once. The top ten hold about 5% of the sample.

These data come from a study of cytotoxic CD8 clonotypes in ibrutinib-treated CLL (dated by TCRdb to the early 2020s). Broadly, across the study: The cohort included roughly 15 treatment-naive and approximately eleven relapsed/refractory patients; around 18 were IGHV unmutated. Partial responses were observed in roughly 25 patients and complete responses in 2; after a median follow-up of roughly 62 months, remission was maintained in around 14 patients and progression was observed in some twelve. Response samples were obtained after a median of 12 months of treatment, with a range of roughly 6 to 40 months. An average of around 250,000 productive templates and 94,082 productive rearrangements was obtained per sample. Longitudinal samples were available for about 30% of the 86 trial participants. Cryopreserved peripheral blood mononuclear cells were collected before treatment, at response, and at either disease progression or sustained remission. All remission and progressive disease samples were collected while patients were still receiving ibrutinib.

The time point label here, explained by the study, means: around 25 months on ibrutinib. For TCR beta library preparation, roughly 2 micrograms of genomic DNA was extracted from cryopreserved PBMCs. Longitudinal blood samples from CLL patients on ibrutinib monotherapy were analyzed using high-throughput TCR beta sequencing. The patients took part in an open-label, single-center phase 2 trial of ibrutinib monotherapy. Here is what the overall study found, with its caveats: Baseline clonality was found to be higher than that of age-matched healthy donors and was strongly correlated with circulating CD8+ T-cell counts. Sampling times were not matched between patients in sustained remission and patients whose disease was progressing, and lymph node repertoires were not examined. Public clonotypes were rare and either shrank or stayed stable during treatment, and the rise in clonality at ibrutinib response reflected expansion of private clonotypes. Clonality increased at ibrutinib response, stayed stable in sustained remission, and fell back toward baseline at progression.

The clonotype comes from a human donor with chronic lymphocytic leukemia. The V and J genes are TRBV19 and TRBJ2-1; 8 bases in between match TRBD2. This specimen consisted of PBMCs, obtained after 24 months of ibrutinib treatment. The DNA sequence reads TGTGCCAGTAGTATGTCGGGGGGGAATGAGCAGTTCTTC. This sequence encodes CASSMSGGNEQFF. Joined to the reference TRBV19 and TRBJ2-1 proteins, this CDR3 gives the full variable domain: DGGITQSPKYLFRKEGQNVTLSCEQNLNHDAMYWYRQDPGQGLRLIYYSQIVNDFQKGDIAEGYSVSREKKESFPLTVTSAQKNPTAFYLCASSMSGGNEQFFGPGTRLTVL.